Shown below are 30 T cell receptor beta chains from a single sample sequenced in a study of cytomegalovirus exposure and HLA in healthy donors. Researchers ran the PCR with 60 Vbeta and 13 Jbeta primers. Only in-frame clones appear in the TCRdb table, and some are missing; sequencing was by immunoSEQ multiplex PCR. Of roughly 160,000 clones detected, around 79% appear once; the ten largest clones hold around 2.4%. Sequencing input: PBMCs. The receptor source for this set is a female donor in good health and CMV-seronegative.

This clone was seen a handful of times. V and J are TRBV7-9 and TRBJ2-5, with TRBD1 matching 7 bases. CDR1 SEHNR and CDR2 FQNEAQ come from the germline V gene (reference sequence). Trimming cost V 5 bases and J 5 bases; bases outside gene matches: 5. The CDR3 totals 13 residues. CDR3 in DNA: TGTGCCAGCAGCGAAGACAGGGTGGAGACCCAGTACTTC. It yields the protein CASSEDRVETQYF.

V usage is TRBV5-4 and J usage is TRBJ2-1; 10 bases are shared with TRBD2. V was pared by 4 bases and J by 0 bases, with 1 base of the junction left unmatched. The CDR3 is made up of 15 amino acids. Germline CDR1 reads SGHNT; CDR2 reads YYREEE (reference sequence). In DNA, the CDR3 is TGTGCCAGCAGCGCTAGCGGGAGCTCCTACAATGAGCAGTTCTTC. Residues: CASSASGSSYNEQFF.

CDR3 amino acids: CASGGAGLSEKLFF. The CDR3 DNA follows: TGTGCTAGTGGGGGAGCAGGCCTGAGCGAAAAACTGTTTTTT. The chain joins TRBV12-5 to TRBJ1-4, with D unresolved. The germline CDR1 and CDR2 sequences are LGHNT and FRNRAP. The CDR3 extends over 14 amino acids. The V gene lost 6 bases and the J gene lost 8 bases, with 16 bases spanning the gap.

The chain links TRBV9 to TRBJ2-5; 11 bases are shared with TRBD2. After removal of 1 base from V and 5 bases from J, the junction contained 16 bases not matched to a gene. The CDR3 covers 19 residues. Looked up from germline, CDR1 is SGDLS and CDR2 is YYNGEE. CDR3 residues: CASSVSASGGPGSLETQYF. The CDR3 DNA is TGTGCCAGCAGCGTATCCGCTAGCGGGGGGCCGGGTTCATTGGAGACCCAGTACTTC. The full variable domain, rest sourced from reference TRBV9 and TRBJ2-5, is DSGVTQTPKHLITATGQRVTLRCSPRSGDLSVYWYQQSLDQGLQFLIQYYNGEERAKGNILERFSAQQFPDLHSELNLSSLELGDSALYFCASSVSASGGPGSLETQYFGPGTRLLVL.

This sequence joins TRBV7-9 and TRBJ2-7, with a tentative D call TRBD1 (5 bases). The CDR3 spans 14 residues. Trimming shortened V by 1 base and J by 4 bases, and 11 bases separated the two germline ends. CDR1 is SEHNR, CDR2 FQNEAQ, per germline (reference sequence). Here the CDR3 DNA reads TGTGCCAGCAGCTTAGAAAGGGGCGGTTACGAGCAGTACTTC. As protein: CASSLERGGYEQYF.

The V and J genes are TRBV7-9 and TRBJ1-6; a weak D match, TRBD1 (5 bases). V dropped 2 bases and J dropped 7 bases, with 15 bases sitting between them. Germline loops: CDR1 SEHNR, CDR2 FQNEAQ (reference sequence). CDR3 size: 16 residues. This CDR3 is CASSLNGGTGNSPLHF. For the CDR3, the DNA is TGTGCCAGCAGCTTAAACGGGGGGACTGGGAATTCACCCCTCCACTTT.

Only a few counts were recorded for this clone. The CDR3 region is CASSGTVNTGELFF. For the CDR3, the DNA is TGCGCCAGCAGCGGGACAGTGAACACCGGGGAGCTGTTTTTT. V is TRBV5-1 and J is TRBJ2-2; 7 nucleotides align to TRBD1. The CDR3 is 14 amino acids. The V segment lost 4 bases and the J segment 1 base; nucleotides outside the gene matches: 1. In germline, CDR1 is SGHRS, CDR2 YFSETQ.

This rearrangement joins TRBV15 to TRBJ2-7; D is possibly TRBD2 (5 bases). Between the trimmed V and J ends, which lost 0 bases and 3 bases, there was a span of 6 bases. The CDR3 runs 13 residues. From germline, CDR1 is LNHNV and CDR2 YYDKDF (reference sequence). As DNA, the CDR3 is TGTGCCACCAGCAGAGATCGGGACTACGAGCAGTACTTC. Amino acid sequence: CATSRDRDYEQYF.

V gene TRBV5-1 combines with J gene TRBJ1-2; D possibly corresponds to TRBD1 (6 bases). The V and J ends lost 0 bases and 2 bases respectively, with 11 bases between them. The CDR3 is 15 amino acids. Germline loops: CDR1 SGHRS, CDR2 YFSETQ. The chain's CDR3 is CASSLDRGANYGYTF. The CDR3 DNA sequence: TGCGCCAGCAGCTTGGATCGGGGGGCAAACTATGGCTACACCTTC.

The chain combines TRBV6-4 with TRBJ2-7; a possible D gene is TRBD1 (6 bases). V shed 2 bases and J shed 3 bases, with 26 bases lying between them. Germline CDR1 is MRHNA and CDR2 is SNTAGT. The CDR3 is made up of 19 amino acids. CDR3 residues: CASSDATGPQQGEVYEQYF. The CDR3 region has the DNA TGTGCCAGCAGTGACGCTACAGGGCCTCAGCAAGGAGAGGTCTACGAGCAGTACTTC.

The chain has TRBV6-5 and TRBJ2-7; 14 nucleotides line up with TRBD2. V shed 6 bases and J 6 bases; nucleotides not matched to a gene: 7. Germline CDR1 reads MNHEY; CDR2 reads SVGAGI. The CDR3 is 15 amino acids. This CDR3 reads CASSRGTSGSGEQYF. CDR3 bases: TGTGCCAGCAGCCGGGGGACTAGCGGGAGCGGCGAGCAGTACTTC.

The chain links TRBV28 to TRBJ2-7, with D perhaps TRBD2 (5 bases). Trimming shortened V by 6 bases and J by 0 bases, and 6 bases separated the two germline ends. Germline loops: CDR1 MDHEN, CDR2 SYDVKM. The CDR3 extends over 12 amino acids. This chain's CDR3 is CASSEGSYEQYF. DNA for the CDR3: TGTGCCAGCAGCGAGGGCTCCTACGAGCAGTACTTC.

This sequence joins TRBV2 and TRBJ1-2, with D unresolved. The CDR3 is 11 residues long. The V end was cut by 2 bases, the J end by 5 bases, with 3 bases between. CDR1 and CDR2 (germline): SNHLY, FYNNEI. The CDR3 here is CASSELYGYTF. Here the CDR3 DNA reads TGTGCCAGCAGTGAACTTTATGGCTACACCTTC.

This chain uses TRBV27 with TRBJ2-1, with 7 positions matching TRBD1. The CDR3 is 16 amino acids. V trimming: 5 bases; J trimming: 4 bases; junction bases outside the gene matches: 11. Germline V gene sequence: CDR1 MNHEY, CDR2 SMNVEV (reference sequence). The CDR3 region is CASSPRGTAAYNEQFF. The CDR3, as DNA: TGTGCCAGCAGTCCACGAGGGACAGCAGCTTACAATGAGCAGTTCTTC.

The chain recombines TRBV4-3 with TRBJ1-6; 8 positions match TRBD1. Losses at the gene ends were 1 base for V and 7 bases for J; bases not matched to a gene: 6. Germline assignment: CDR1 LGHNA and CDR2 YSLEER. There are 16 residues in the CDR3. The CDR3 DNA reads TGCGCCAGCAGCCAAGGACAGGGGAGCTGGAATTCACCCCTCCACTTT. It specifies CASSQGQGSWNSPLHF.

Only a few counts were recorded for this clone. The chain uses TRBV30 and TRBJ1-1; D may be TRBD1 (6 bases). The V gene's germline CDR1 is GTSNPN and CDR2 SVGIG (reference sequence). The CDR3 length is 13 residues. The ends were cut back, 3 bases at V and 11 bases at J, with 19 bases in the middle. The CDR3 spells CAWRRGGMNRAFF. The DNA for the CDR3 is TGTGCCTGGAGAAGAGGGGGAATGAACAGGGCTTTCTTT.

This clone showed up just once. The V and J genes are TRBV10-3 and TRBJ2-7; 7 bases agree with TRBD2. V gave up 4 bases and J gave up 3 bases; unmatched junction bases: 9. The CDR3 totals 15 residues. Germline values: CDR1 ENHRY, CDR2 SYGVKD. The chain's CDR3 is CAISGAGETRYEQYF. In DNA form, the CDR3 reads TGTGCCATCAGTGGGGCGGGGGAAACACGCTACGAGCAGTACTTC.

The V gene is TRBV7-2, the J gene TRBJ2-3; the D is unclear. In germline, CDR1 is SGHTA, CDR2 FQGNSA. The CDR3 extends over 13 amino acids. Trimming cost V 2 bases and J 4 bases, with 7 bases left between them. The CDR3 DNA sequence: TGTGCCAGCAGCTTATTAGCCCCAGATACGCAGTATTTT. Residues: CASSLLAPDTQYF.

About this clone: At one boundary the junction diverges from the germline segment, which might be a read error. V gene TRBV7-7 combines with J gene TRBJ2-5, with D possibly matching TRBD2 (5 bases). The CDR3 runs to 13 residues. Germline V lookup: CDR1 SSHAT, CDR2 FNYEAQ (reference sequence). CDR3 amino acids: CASSFGAEETQYF. The CDR3 DNA reads TGTGCTAGCAGCTTCGGAGCGGAAGAGACCCAGTACTTC. Full variable domain (outside the CDR3, taken from reference TRBV7-7 and TRBJ2-5): GAGVSQSPRYKVTKRGQDVTLRCDPISSHATLYWYQQALGQGPEFLTYFNYEAQPDKSGLPSDRFSAERPEGSISTLTIQRTEQRDSAMYRCASSFGAEETQYFGPGTRLLVL.

The chain is built from TRBV7-9 and TRBJ1-2; D is possibly TRBD1 (6 bases). V lost 1 base and J lost 8, with 11 bases in between. The CDR3 runs to 13 residues. Germline V gives CDR1 SEHNR, CDR2 FQNEAQ (reference sequence). The CDR3 loop is CASSLDREGGYTF. The CDR3 DNA sequence: TGTGCCAGCAGCTTAGACAGGGAAGGCGGCTACACCTTC.

The chain carries TRBV7-2 and TRBJ2-7; 9 bases match TRBD1. The CDR3 has 14 residues. Germline V gene data show CDR1 as SGHTA and CDR2 as FQGNSA. Trimming took 3 bases from V and 2 from J; bases not matched to a gene: 2. CDR3 DNA: TGTGCCAGCAGCTTCGGGACAGGGACCTACGAGCAGTACTTC. This sequence encodes CASSFGTGTYEQYF. The variable domain in full, with the rest retrieved from reference TRBV7-2 and TRBJ2-7, is GAGVSQSPSNKVTEKGKDVELRCDPISGHTALYWYRQSLGQGLEFLIYFQGNSAPDKSGLPSDRFSAERTGGSVSTLTIQRTQQEDSAVYLCASSFGTGTYEQYFGPGTRLTVT.

This sequence joins TRBV9 and TRBJ1-2, with a weak D call TRBD1 (6 bases). The germline gives CDR1 SGDLS, CDR2 YYNGEE. The germline V and J ends were trimmed by 3 bases and 3 bases, with 9 bases remaining between them. The CDR3 sequence is 13 residues long. Here the CDR3 DNA reads TGTGCCAGCAGCGCGGACAGATACTATGGCTACACCTTC. Translated: CASSADRYYGYTF.

The rearrangement uses TRBV29-1 and TRBJ2-2; tentative D call: TRBD1 (5 bases). The V gene lost 3 bases and the J gene lost 6 bases, with 14 bases spanning the gap. The CDR3 covers 14 residues. Germline CDR1 is SQVTM and CDR2 is ANQGSEA. In DNA form, the CDR3 reads TGCAGCGTTGATAGGGGTGGACGGGCCGGGGAGCTGTTTTTT. Its translation is CSVDRGGRAGELFF.

CDR3 in DNA: TGTGCCATCAGTGGGGACAGGGGGCGCCTCACTGAAGCTTTCTTT. Amino acid sequence: CAISGDRGRLTEAFF. The V and J genes are TRBV10-3 and TRBJ1-1; 12 nucleotides align to TRBD1. Germline V CDR1 and CDR2: ENHRY, SYGVKD. The V segment lost 4 bases and the J segment 4 bases; nucleotides outside the gene matches: 4. There are 15 residues in the CDR3.

This clone occurred a few times. The chain couples TRBV6-6 to TRBJ2-1, with 7 bases fitting TRBD2. CDR1 MNHNY and CDR2 SVGAGI come from the germline V gene (reference sequence). V shed 2 bases, J shed 0 bases, and the junction held 1 base outside the gene matches. The CDR3 has 15 residues. The CDR3, as DNA: TGTGCCAGCAGTTACCCGGGGGGCTCCTACAATGAGCAGTTCTTC. Protein sequence: CASSYPGGSYNEQFF.

This clone showed up just a few times. This chain connects TRBV7-8 to TRBJ1-4; TRBD1 matches 12 bases. Looked up from germline, CDR1 is SGHVS and CDR2 is FQNEAQ. Trimming took 3 bases from V and 0 from J; bases not matched to a gene: 8. CDR3 length: 19 residues. DNA for the CDR3: TGTGCCAGCAGCTTTTCCGGGACAGGGGGCCTTGCAACTAATGAAAAACTGTTTTTT. It translates to CASSFSGTGGLATNEKLFF.

The chain has TRBV7-9 and TRBJ1-4, with D perhaps matching TRBD1 (5 bases). CDR3 size: 15 residues. CDR1 SEHNR and CDR2 FQNEAQ come from the germline V gene (reference sequence). V was pared by 0 bases and J by 3 bases, with 8 bases between. The chain's CDR3 is CASSLAGGANEKLFF. The CDR3 DNA sequence: TGTGCCAGCAGCTTAGCGGGGGGAGCTAATGAAAAACTGTTTTTT.

The chain links TRBV18 to TRBJ2-7, with 12 bases matching TRBD2. CDR1 KGHSH and CDR2 LQKENI come from the germline V gene. V lost 3 bases to trimming and J lost 5 bases; unmatched junction nucleotides: 14. CDR3 size: 18 residues. The CDR3 reads CASSPLRLAGGLDHEQYF. The CDR3 DNA sequence: TGTGCCAGCTCACCCCTGAGGCTAGCGGGAGGGCTGGATCACGAGCAGTACTTC. Full variable domain (remainder filled in from reference TRBV18 and TRBJ2-7): NAGVMQNPRHLVRRRGQEARLRCSPMKGHSHVYWYRQLPEEGLKFMVYLQKENIIDESGMPKERFSAEFPKEGPSILRIQQVVRGDSAAYFCASSPLRLAGGLDHEQYFGPGTRLTVT.

The chain employs TRBV19 and TRBJ2-7; 7 positions match TRBD2. The CDR3 is 17 residues long. Germline trimming cut 4 bases from V and 6 bases from J; bases unmatched to any gene: 18. Germline CDR1 is LNHDA and CDR2 is SQIVND (reference sequence). The CDR3 DNA is TGTGCCAGTAGTACCACAATATCCAACTTAGCGGGCGGCGAGCAGTACTTC. The encoded protein is CASSTTISNLAGGEQYF.

The table lists this clone with a few counts. The V gene is TRBV12-5, the J gene TRBJ2-5, with 8 bases that match TRBD2. The CDR3 sequence is 16 residues long. Germline V gives CDR1 LGHNT, CDR2 FRNRAP. V lost 4 bases and J lost 5; bases outside the gene matches: 12. The CDR3 DNA reads as TGTGCTAGTGGTTCCCACCTCGGGGGGGGCCATGAGACCCAGTACTTC. Translating gives CASGSHLGGGHETQYF. The full variable domain, its missing parts supplied by reference TRBV12-5 and TRBJ2-5, is DARVTQTPRHKVTEMGQEVTMRCQPILGHNTVFWYRQTMMQGLELLAYFRNRAPLDDSGMPKDRFSAEMPDATLATLKIQPSEPRDSAVYFCASGSHLGGGHETQYFGPGTRLLVL.